These 13 T cell receptor beta chains were all obtained from the same sample, sequenced in a study of blood T cell repertoires in COVID-19. Clones were read by immunoSEQ multiplex PCR, and TCRdb kept only the in-frame ones, dropping some. The sample consists of roughly 200,000 clones, less than 90% of them appearing once. The material sequenced was peripheral blood. The source of these receptors is a woman older than 75 with active or convalescent COVID-19.

This clone was seen only once. CDR3: CASSPRPLNTEAFF. CDR3 in DNA: TGTGCCAGCAGCCCTAGGCCCTTGAACACTGAAGCTTTCTTT. The chain is built from TRBV5-5 and TRBJ1-1; D not certain. Trimming removed 4 bases at V and 0 bases at J, with 10 bases between. The CDR3 spans 14 residues. The germline V gene has CDR1 SGHKS and CDR2 YYEKEE (reference sequence).

The chain combines TRBV7-2 with TRBJ2-5, with TRBD2 matching over 10 bases. The CDR3 sequence is 14 residues long. Germline assignment: CDR1 SGHTA and CDR2 FQGNSA. Trimming removed 4 bases from V and 3 bases from J; junction bases left unmatched: 2. CDR3 nucleotides: TGTGCCAGCAGCTCTAGCGGGAGAAAAGAGACCCAGTACTTC. It encodes CASSSSGRKETQYF.

The chain couples TRBV5-1 to TRBJ2-1, with D maybe TRBD2 (9 bases). V was cut by 4 bases and J by 3 bases, with 20 bases left in between. The germline V gene encodes CDR1 SGHRS and CDR2 YFSETQ. This CDR3 spans 17 amino acids. The CDR3 nucleotides are TGCGCCAGCAGCAATGGACAGGGACTAGCTTACTACAATGAGCAGTTCTTC. This gives the protein CASSNGQGLAYYNEQFF.

The chain uses TRBV18 and TRBJ1-4, with D possibly being TRBD1 (5 bases). V lost 5 bases and J lost 7, with 17 bases in between. Germline CDR1 is KGHSH and CDR2 is LQKENI. The CDR3 contains 15 residues. DNA of the CDR3: TGTGCCAGCTCAGGGGGGAGCGCCGCGATTGAAAAACTGTTTTTT. Translating it yields CASSGGSAAIEKLFF.

This chain links TRBV7-8 with TRBJ2-5, with 13 bases identical to TRBD2. CDR1 and CDR2 from the germline V gene are SGHVS and FQNEAQ. The CDR3 loop spans 16 amino acids. With 5 bases clipped from V and 7 bases from J, the junction kept 10 bases outside the gene matches. CDR3 nucleotides: TGTGCCAGCAGCCGCGGGACTAGCGGGGACCGGGCGACCCAGTACTTC. Amino acids: CASSRGTSGDRATQYF.

Only one count was recorded for this clone. The gene calls are TRBV5-1 and TRBJ1-1; TRBD1 agrees at 9 bases. Germline lookup yields CDR1 SGHRS and CDR2 YFSETQ. The CDR3 sequence is 16 residues long. J gave up 3 bases and V 0 bases, and 6 bases lay outside the gene matches. The CDR3 DNA is TGCGCCAGCAGCTTGGTGAACAGGGGGCTGGACACTGAAGCTTTCTTT. It translates to CASSLVNRGLDTEAFF. Full variable domain (missing parts from reference TRBV5-1 and TRBJ1-1): KAGVTQTPRYLIKTRGQQVTLSCSPISGHRSVSWYQQTPGQGLQFLFEYFSETQRNKGNFPGRFSGRQFSNSRSEMNVSTLELGDSALYLCASSLVNRGLDTEAFFGQGTRLTVV.

CDR3 bases: TGCGCCAGCAGCAGCGGAACAGGGGATAGAGAGACCCAGTACTTC. Translating it yields CASSSGTGDRETQYF. This sequence joins TRBV5-1 and TRBJ2-5; 7 nucleotides align to TRBD1. This CDR3 has 15 residues. V was clipped by 4 bases and J by 4 bases; unmatched bases: 10. Germline CDR1 and CDR2: SGHRS and YFSETQ.

This clone was counted a single time. The chain combines TRBV12-3 or TRBV12-4 with TRBJ1-1; no definite D call. There are 13 residues in the CDR3. V was cut by 7 bases and J by 6 bases, with 15 bases left in between. The CDR3 nucleotides are TGTGCCAGCACCTGGGAGGGTAACGCTGAAGCTTTCTTT. It encodes CASTWEGNAEAFF.

As DNA, the CDR3 is TGCAGTGCTAGAGAGAGTACTGAAGCTTTCTTT. Protein sequence: CSARESTEAFF. This chain joins TRBV20-1 and TRBJ1-1; no definite D call. Germline V CDR1 and CDR2: DFQATT, SNEGSKA (reference sequence). V was trimmed by 0 bases and J by 5 bases, leaving 4 bases between them. The CDR3 runs to 11 residues.

The chain links TRBV7-2 to TRBJ2-3, with 12 bases fitting TRBD2. The V gene end was trimmed by 5 bases and the J gene end by 3 bases; junction bases not matched to a gene: 3. The CDR3 loop spans 15 amino acids. Germline V lookup: CDR1 SGHTA, CDR2 FQGNSA. Here the CDR3 DNA reads TGTGCCAGCAGCACCGGGACTAGCGGGACAGATACGCAGTATTTT. It translates to CASSTGTSGTDTQYF.

The chain joins TRBV6-5 to TRBJ2-7, with 7 bases identical to TRBD2. The J segment lost 0 bases and the V segment lost 2 bases, leaving 7 bases of the junction unmatched. Germline V gives CDR1 MNHEY, CDR2 SVGAGI. This CDR3 contains 16 residues. The CDR3 nucleotides are TGTGCCAGCAGTTACAGGGCTAGCGGCAACTCCTACGAGCAGTACTTC. Protein product: CASSYRASGNSYEQYF.

The chain links TRBV28 to TRBJ1-5, with TRBD1 identical over 9 bases. Germline V gene lookup returns CDR1 MDHEN and CDR2 SYDVKM. With 4 bases clipped from V and 5 bases from J, the junction kept 9 bases outside the gene matches. The CDR3 runs to 16 residues. The DNA for the CDR3 is TGTGCCAGCAGTTCTACACAGGGGGCAACATATCAGCCCCAGCATTTT. It is translated as CASSSTQGATYQPQHF.

The chain uses TRBV18 and TRBJ1-1, with 9 bases aligning to TRBD1. Trimming cost V 3 bases and J 4 bases; bases outside gene matches: 0. The V gene's germline CDR1 is KGHSH and CDR2 LQKENI. The CDR3 contains 13 residues. The CDR3: CASSPTGGTEAFF. The CDR3 bases are TGTGCCAGCTCACCGACAGGGGGCACTGAAGCTTTCTTT.